This T cell receptor beta chain was retrieved from a study of blood T cell repertoires in COVID-19. Study at large: Some COVID-19 samples were acute and others convalescent; all came from the United States, Italy and Spain.

Libraries were prepared by immunoSEQ multiplex PCR; TCRdb keeps only in-frame clonotypes and omits some of them. The data contain roughly 240,000 clones, about 82% of them singletons. Participants had their cohort set by participant-reported clinical history. This CDR3 comprises 13 residues. The V gene's germline CDR1 is LGHDT and CDR2 YNNKEL (reference sequence). V was trimmed by 1 base and J by 6 bases, leaving 10 bases between them. The chain is built from TRBV3-1 (or the pseudogene TRBV3-2) and TRBJ2-7; D may be TRBD1 (5 bases). Sample: PBMCs or T cells enriched from blood (not recorded which). The receptor's source is a woman in her 50s who had recovered from COVID-19. Here the CDR3 reads CASSQGSGCEQYF. CDR3 nucleotides: TGTGCCAGCAGCCAAGGTTCAGGGTGCGAGCAGTACTTC.